This T cell receptor (beta chain) emerged from a study of cytomegalovirus exposure and HLA in healthy donors. Study summary: Approximately 180 million T cells yielded 120 million or so unique TCR beta sequences, as an earlier analysis found.

The study ran its PCR with 60 Vbeta and 13 Jbeta primers. Method: immunoSEQ multiplex PCR; TCRdb's copy keeps in-frame clones and lacks some. The profile shows about 260,000 clones, 70% to 90% of them singletons. Whole-study results and caveats: Prior analysis indicated that the majority of TCR beta V segments exhibited productivity approximately 87% or approximately 30% of the time.

Germline values: CDR1 SGHKS, CDR2 YYEKEE (reference sequence). This CDR3 spans 16 amino acids. The V and J ends lost 0 bases and 0 bases respectively, with 12 bases between them. On this clone itself: Antigen unknown.

The source is a woman aged 40 to 50 in good health and CMV-seropositive. The gene calls are TRBV5-5 and TRBJ1-2; D unresolved. Material: PBMCs. CDR3 in amino acids: CASSLAGRSSNYGYTF. The CDR3 DNA is TGTGCCAGCAGCTTGGCTGGCCGCTCATCTAACTATGGCTACACCTTC.